The entry below gives a single T cell receptor (beta chain) sequence along with its context. In this sample, this clonotype turned up once. Its antigen is not yet known. It has no much larger one-base neighbor in the sample; base qualities were not kept. One read alone is a weak basis. To prepare the library, PCR was applied. TCRdb lists the instrument as HiSeq X Ten. The public reads were reprocessed in TCRdb via fastp at Q25 and MiXCR, keeping in-frame beta chains. Each entry merges the rows of one CDR3 protein and shows their most common DNA and genes. The sample table contains some 20,000 distinct CDR3 sequences; only one count was recorded for roughly half of them. The top ten clones comprise more than 20% of the sample. CDR1 and CDR2, looked up from the germline V gene, are MNHNS and SASEGT. There are 14 amino acids in the CDR3, from cysteine to phenylalanine inclusive. CDR3 DNA only is kept here, 42 bases in frame from base 1. Deletion took 0 bases off V and 9 bases off J, with a span of 12 bases between the germline ends.

The donors were patients who had localized lung adenocarcinoma, which is a subtype of non-small cell lung cancer. Samples were obtained from the centers of localized lung adenocarcinomas. CD8+ T cells from tumor tissue were profiled separately from CD4+ T cells for TCR repertoire analysis. This record belongs to a study of CD4 and CD8 cells across lung adenocarcinoma regions (dated by TCRdb to the late 2010s). Context from the whole study: The study examined intratumor heterogeneity of the T cell receptor repertoire by comparing tumor centers with tumor margins.

The rearranged chain carries TRBV6-1 and TRBJ2-1; a tentative D match to TRBD1 spans 6 bases. This TCR was sampled from a female donor with lung adenocarcinoma. The CD4 and CD8 labels of this study may be unreliable. The sample comprised CD8+ T cells from the center of a lung tumor. This specimen's cell subset or site label, interpreted: tumor center region. The CDR3 loop reads CASSEATGIGEQFF. In nucleotides, the sequence is TGTGCCAGCAGTGAAGCTACAGGGATCGGTGAGCAGTTCTTC.